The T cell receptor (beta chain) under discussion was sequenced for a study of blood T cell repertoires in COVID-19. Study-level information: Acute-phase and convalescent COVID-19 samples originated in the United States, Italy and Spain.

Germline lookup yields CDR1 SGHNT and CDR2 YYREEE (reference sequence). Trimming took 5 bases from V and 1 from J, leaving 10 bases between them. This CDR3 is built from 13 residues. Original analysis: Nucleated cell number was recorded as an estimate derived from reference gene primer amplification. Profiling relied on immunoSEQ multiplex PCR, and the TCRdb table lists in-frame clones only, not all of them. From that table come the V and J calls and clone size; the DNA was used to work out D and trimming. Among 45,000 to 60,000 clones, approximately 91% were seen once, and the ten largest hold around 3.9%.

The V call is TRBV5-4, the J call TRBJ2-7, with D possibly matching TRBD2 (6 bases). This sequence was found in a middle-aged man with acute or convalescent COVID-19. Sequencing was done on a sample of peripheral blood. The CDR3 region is CASRDRGSYEQYF. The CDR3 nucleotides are TGTGCCAGCAGGGATCGGGGGTCCTACGAGCAGTACTTC.